This T cell receptor (beta chain) was obtained from a study of T cell clonality in common variable immunodeficiency. The study, taken as a whole, reports: Compared with controls, CVID subjects had fewer shared TCRbeta clones.

Per the germline V gene, CDR1 is GTSNPN and CDR2 is SVGIG (reference sequence). This CDR3 contains 16 residues. V was pared by 4 bases and J by 0 bases, with 16 bases between. Sequencing used immunoSEQ multiplex PCR; TCRdb keeps in-frame clones, though not all of them. Altogether around 40,000 clones were found in the sample, and no singletons occur. As to this clone: Antigen unknown. With the read ending 3 residues before the CDR3 end, the germline J gene is used to fill in that end.

What was sequenced was peripheral blood mononuclear cells. The sequence was collected from a person aged 18 to 75 in good health. The rearrangement links TRBV30 to TRBJ2-1, with D perhaps TRBD2 (6 bases). The CDR3 region is CAWTGAAGSSYNEQFF. The covered CDR3 bases are TGTGCCTGGACCGGCGCCGCGGGGAGCTCCTACAATGAG.